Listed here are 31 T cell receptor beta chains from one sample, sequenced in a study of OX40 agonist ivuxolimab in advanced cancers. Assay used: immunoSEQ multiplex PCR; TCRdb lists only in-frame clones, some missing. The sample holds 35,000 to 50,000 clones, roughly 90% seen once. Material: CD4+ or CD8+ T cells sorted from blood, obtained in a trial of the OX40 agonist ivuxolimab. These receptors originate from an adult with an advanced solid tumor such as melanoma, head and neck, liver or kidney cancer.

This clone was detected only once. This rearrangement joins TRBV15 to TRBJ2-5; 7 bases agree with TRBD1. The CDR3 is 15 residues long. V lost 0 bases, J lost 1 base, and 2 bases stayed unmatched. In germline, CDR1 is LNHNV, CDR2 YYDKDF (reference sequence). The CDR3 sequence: CATSRDRDSQETQYF. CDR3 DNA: TGTGCCACCAGCAGAGATCGGGACAGCCAAGAGACCCAGTACTTC.

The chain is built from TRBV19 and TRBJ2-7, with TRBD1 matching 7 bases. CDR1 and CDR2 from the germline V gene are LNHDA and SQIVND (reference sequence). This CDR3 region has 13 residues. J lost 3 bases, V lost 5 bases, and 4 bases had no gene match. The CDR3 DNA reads TGTGCCAGTAGTCAAACAGGGGTCTACGAGCAGTACTTC. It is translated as CASSQTGVYEQYF.

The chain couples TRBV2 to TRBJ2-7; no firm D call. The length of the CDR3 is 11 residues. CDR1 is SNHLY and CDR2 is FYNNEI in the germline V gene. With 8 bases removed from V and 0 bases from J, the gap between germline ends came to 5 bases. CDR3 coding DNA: TGTGCCAGCGACTCCTCCTACGAGCAGTACTTC. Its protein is CASDSSYEQYF.

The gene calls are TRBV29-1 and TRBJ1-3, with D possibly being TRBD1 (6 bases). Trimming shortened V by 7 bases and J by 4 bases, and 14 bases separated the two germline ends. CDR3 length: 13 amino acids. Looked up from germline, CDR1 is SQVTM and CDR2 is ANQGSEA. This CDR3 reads CSAQDSPGNTIYF. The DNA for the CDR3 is TGCAGCGCCCAGGACAGTCCGGGAAACACCATATATTTT.

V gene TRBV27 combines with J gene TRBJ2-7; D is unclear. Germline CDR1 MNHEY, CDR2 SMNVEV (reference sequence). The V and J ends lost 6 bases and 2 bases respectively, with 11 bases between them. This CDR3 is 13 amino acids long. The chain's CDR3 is CASSSGPAYEQYF. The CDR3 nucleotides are TGTGCCAGCAGCTCCGGACCGGCCTACGAGCAGTACTTC.

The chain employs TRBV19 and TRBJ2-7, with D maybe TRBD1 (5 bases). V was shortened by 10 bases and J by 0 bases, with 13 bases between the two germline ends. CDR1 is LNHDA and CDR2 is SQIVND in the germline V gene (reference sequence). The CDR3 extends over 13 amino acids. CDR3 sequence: CATRQFPSYEQYF. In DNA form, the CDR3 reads TGTGCCACCAGACAGTTTCCCTCCTACGAGCAGTACTTC.

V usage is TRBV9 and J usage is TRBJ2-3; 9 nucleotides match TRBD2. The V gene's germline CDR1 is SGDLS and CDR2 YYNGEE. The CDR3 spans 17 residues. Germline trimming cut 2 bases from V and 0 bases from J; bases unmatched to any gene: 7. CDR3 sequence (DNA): TGTGCCAGCAGCGTGGGACTAGCCACTTCTAGCACAGATACGCAGTATTTT. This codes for CASSVGLATSSTDTQYF.

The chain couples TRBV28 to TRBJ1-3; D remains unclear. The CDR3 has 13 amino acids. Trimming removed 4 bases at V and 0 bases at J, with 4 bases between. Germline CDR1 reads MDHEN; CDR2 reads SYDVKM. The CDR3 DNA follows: TGTGCCAGCAGTTCTAACTCTGGAAACACCATATATTTT. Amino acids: CASSSNSGNTIYF.

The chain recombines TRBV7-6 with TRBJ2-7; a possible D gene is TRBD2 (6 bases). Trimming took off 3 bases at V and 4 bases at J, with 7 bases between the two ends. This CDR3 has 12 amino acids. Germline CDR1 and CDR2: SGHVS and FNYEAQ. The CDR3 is CASSFSGYEQYF. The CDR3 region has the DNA TGTGCCAGCAGCTTTAGCGGATACGAGCAGTACTTC.

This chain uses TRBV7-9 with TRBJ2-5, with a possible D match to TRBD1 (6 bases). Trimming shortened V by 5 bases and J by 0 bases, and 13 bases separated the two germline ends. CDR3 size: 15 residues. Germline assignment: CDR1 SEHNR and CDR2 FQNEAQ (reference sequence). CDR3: CASSTGTQYQETQYF. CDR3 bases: TGTGCCAGCAGCACCGGGACACAATACCAAGAGACCCAGTACTTC.

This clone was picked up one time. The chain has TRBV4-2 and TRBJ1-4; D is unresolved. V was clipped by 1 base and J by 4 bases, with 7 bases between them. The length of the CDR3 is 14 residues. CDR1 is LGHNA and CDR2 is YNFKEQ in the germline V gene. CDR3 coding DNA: TGTGCCAGCAGCCAAGGTAGCCTTAATGAAAAACTGTTTTTT. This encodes CASSQGSLNEKLFF.

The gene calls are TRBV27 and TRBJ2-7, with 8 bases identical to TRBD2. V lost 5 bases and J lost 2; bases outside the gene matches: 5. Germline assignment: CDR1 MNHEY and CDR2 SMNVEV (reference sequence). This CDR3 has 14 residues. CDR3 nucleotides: TGTGCCAGCAGTCCCGAGACTAGCGCCTACGAGCAGTACTTC. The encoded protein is CASSPETSAYEQYF.

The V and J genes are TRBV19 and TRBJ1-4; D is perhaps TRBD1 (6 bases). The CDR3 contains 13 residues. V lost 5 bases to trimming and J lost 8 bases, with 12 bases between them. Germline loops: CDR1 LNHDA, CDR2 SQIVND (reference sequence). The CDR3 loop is CASSWTGGEKLFF. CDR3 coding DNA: TGTGCCAGTAGTTGGACCGGGGGCGAAAAACTGTTTTTT.

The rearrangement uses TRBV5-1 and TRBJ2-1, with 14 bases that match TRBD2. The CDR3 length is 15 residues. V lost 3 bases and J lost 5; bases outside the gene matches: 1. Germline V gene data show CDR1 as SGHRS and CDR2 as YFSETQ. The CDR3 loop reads CASSWGLAGDNEQFF. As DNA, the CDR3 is TGCGCCAGCAGCTGGGGACTAGCGGGAGACAATGAGCAGTTCTTC. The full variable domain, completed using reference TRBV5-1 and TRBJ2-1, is KAGVTQTPRYLIKTRGQQVTLSCSPISGHRSVSWYQQTPGQGLQFLFEYFSETQRNKGNFPGRFSGRQFSNSRSEMNVSTLELGDSALYLCASSWGLAGDNEQFFGPGTRLTVL.

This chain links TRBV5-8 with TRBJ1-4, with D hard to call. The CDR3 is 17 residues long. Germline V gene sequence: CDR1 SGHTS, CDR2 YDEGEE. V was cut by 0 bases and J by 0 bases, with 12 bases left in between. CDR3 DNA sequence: TGTGCCAGCAGCTTGGGTATTTTGGATGCAACTAATGAAAAACTGTTTTTT. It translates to CASSLGILDATNEKLFF.

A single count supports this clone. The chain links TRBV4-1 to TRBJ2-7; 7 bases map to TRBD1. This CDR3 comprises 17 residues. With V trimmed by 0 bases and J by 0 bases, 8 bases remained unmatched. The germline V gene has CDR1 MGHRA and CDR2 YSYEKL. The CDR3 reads CASSQDQSRGISYEQYF. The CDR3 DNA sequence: TGCGCCAGCAGCCAAGATCAATCCAGGGGGATCTCCTACGAGCAGTACTTC.

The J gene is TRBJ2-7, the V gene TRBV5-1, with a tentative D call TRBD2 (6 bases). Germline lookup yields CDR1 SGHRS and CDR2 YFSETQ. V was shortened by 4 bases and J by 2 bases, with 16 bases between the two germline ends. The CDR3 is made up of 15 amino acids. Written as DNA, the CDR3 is TGCGCCAGCAGCCCCCGGGGAGCGGGTACCTACGAGCAGTACTTC. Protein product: CASSPRGAGTYEQYF.

The CDR3 here is CASSLAGSSTDTQYF. CDR3 coding DNA: TGTGCCAGCAGCTTAGCAGGGTCCAGCACAGATACGCAGTATTTT. The chain carries TRBV7-6 and TRBJ2-3; D remains unclear. The germline V and J ends were trimmed by 0 bases and 0 bases, with 7 bases remaining between them. CDR1 is SGHVS and CDR2 is FNYEAQ in the germline V gene. This CDR3 is built from 15 residues.

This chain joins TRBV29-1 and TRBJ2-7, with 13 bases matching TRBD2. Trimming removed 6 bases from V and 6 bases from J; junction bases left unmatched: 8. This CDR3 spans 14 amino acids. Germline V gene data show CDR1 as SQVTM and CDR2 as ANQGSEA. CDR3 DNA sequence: TGCAGCGTCGCACTAGCGGGAGGGTGGGGCGAGCAGTACTTC. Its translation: CSVALAGGWGEQYF.

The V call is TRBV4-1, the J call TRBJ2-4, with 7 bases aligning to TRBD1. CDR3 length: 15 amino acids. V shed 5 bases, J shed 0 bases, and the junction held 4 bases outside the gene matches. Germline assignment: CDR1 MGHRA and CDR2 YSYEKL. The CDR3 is CASSEGQLAKNIQYF. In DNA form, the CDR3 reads TGCGCCAGCAGCGAGGGACAGCTAGCCAAAAACATTCAGTACTTC.

In nucleotides, the CDR3 is TGTGCCAGCAGCCAAGATACGGATAGCTCCTACGAGCAGTACTTC. Translating gives CASSQDTDSSYEQYF. The chain couples TRBV4-2 to TRBJ2-7, with D unclear. This CDR3 is built from 15 residues. The germline V and J ends were trimmed by 0 bases and 0 bases, with 9 bases remaining between them. Germline loops: CDR1 LGHNA, CDR2 YNFKEQ.

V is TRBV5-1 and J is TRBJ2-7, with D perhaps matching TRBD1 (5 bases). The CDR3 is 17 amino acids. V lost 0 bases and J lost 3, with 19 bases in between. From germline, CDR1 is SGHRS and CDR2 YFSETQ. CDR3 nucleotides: TGCGCCAGCAGCTTGGTTGGTACAGGCCTGGCCCTCTACGAGCAGTACTTC. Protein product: CASSLVGTGLALYEQYF.

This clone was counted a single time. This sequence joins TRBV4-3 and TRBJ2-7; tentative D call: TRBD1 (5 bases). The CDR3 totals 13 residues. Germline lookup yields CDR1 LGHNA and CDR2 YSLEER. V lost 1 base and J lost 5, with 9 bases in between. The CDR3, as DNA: TGCGCCAGCAGCCAAGTTCAAGGGGACGAGCAGTACTTC. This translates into CASSQVQGDEQYF.

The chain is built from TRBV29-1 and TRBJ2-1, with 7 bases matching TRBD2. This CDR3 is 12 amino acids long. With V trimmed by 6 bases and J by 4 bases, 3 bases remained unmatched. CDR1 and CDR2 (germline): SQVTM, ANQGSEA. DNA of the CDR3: TGCAGCGTGGAGGGAGGGTACAATGAGCAGTTCTTC. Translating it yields CSVEGGYNEQFF.

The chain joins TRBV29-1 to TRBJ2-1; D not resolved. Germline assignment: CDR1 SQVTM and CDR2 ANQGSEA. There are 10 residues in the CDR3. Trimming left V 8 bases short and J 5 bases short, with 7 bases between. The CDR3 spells CSLRDNEQFF. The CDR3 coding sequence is TGCAGCCTCCGAGACAATGAGCAGTTCTTC.

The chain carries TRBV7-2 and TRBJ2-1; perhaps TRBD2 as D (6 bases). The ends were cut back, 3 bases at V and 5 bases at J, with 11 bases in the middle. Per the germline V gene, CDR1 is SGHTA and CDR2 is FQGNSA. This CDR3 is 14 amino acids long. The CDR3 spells CASSFAGNHNEQFF. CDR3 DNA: TGTGCCAGCAGCTTTGCGGGAAACCACAATGAGCAGTTCTTC.

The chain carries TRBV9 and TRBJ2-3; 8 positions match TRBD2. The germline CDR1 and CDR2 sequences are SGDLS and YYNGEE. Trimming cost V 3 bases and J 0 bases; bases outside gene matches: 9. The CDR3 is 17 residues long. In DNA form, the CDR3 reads TGTGCCAGCAGCGCCTCTGGACTAGCAGCTAGCACAGATACGCAGTATTTT. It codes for CASSASGLAASTDTQYF.

The DNA of the CDR3 is TGTGCCAGTAGTATCCCAGGTTCTTACGAGCAGTACTTC. Translation gives CASSIPGSYEQYF. J is TRBJ2-7 and V is TRBV19; D not certain. CDR3 length: 13 residues. The V gene's germline CDR1 is LNHDA and CDR2 SQIVND (reference sequence). Between the trimmed V and J ends, which lost 3 bases and 4 bases, there was a span of 10 bases.

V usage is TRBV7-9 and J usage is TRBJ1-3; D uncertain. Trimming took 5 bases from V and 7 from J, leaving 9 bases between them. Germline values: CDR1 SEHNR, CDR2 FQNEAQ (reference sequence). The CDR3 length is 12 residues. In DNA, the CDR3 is TGTGCCAGCAGCCCGGTGGGGAACACCATATATTTT. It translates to CASSPVGNTIYF. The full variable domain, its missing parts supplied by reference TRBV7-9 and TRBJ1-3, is DTGVSQNPRHKITKRGQNVTFRCDPISEHNRLYWYRQTLGQGPEFLTYFQNEAQLEKSRLLSDRFSAERPKGSFSTLEIQRTEQGDSAMYLCASSPVGNTIYFGEGSWLTVV.

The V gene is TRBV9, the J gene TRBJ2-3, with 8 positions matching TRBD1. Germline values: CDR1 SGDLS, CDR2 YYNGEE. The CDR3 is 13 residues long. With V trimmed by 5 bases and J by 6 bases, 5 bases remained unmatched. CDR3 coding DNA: TGTGCCAGCAGTGGACAGGGTGTCGATACGCAGTATTTT. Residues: CASSGQGVDTQYF.

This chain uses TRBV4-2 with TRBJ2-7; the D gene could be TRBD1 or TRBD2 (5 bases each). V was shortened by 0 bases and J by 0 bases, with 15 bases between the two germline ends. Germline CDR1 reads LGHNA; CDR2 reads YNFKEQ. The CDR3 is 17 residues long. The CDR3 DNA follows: TGTGCCAGCAGCCAAGAGTTTGAGGGAAGGGGCTCCTACGAGCAGTACTTC. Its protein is CASSQEFEGRGSYEQYF.